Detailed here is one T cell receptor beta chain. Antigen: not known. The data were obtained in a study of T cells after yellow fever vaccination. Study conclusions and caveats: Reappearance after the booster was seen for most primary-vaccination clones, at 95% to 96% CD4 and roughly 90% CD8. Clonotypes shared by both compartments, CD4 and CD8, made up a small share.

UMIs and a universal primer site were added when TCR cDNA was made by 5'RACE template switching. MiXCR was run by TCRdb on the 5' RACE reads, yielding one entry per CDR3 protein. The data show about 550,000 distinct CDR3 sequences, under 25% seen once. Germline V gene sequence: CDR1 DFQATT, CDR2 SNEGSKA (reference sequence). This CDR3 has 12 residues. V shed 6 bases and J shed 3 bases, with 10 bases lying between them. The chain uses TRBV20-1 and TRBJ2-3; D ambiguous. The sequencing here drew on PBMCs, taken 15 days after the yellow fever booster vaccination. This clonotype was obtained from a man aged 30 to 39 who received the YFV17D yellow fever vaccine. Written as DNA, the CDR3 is TGCAGTGCCCCCGGAGAAACAGATACGCAGTATTTT. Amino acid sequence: CSAPGETDTQYF.